A single sample is the source of the 10 T cell receptor beta chains below, sequenced in a study of graft-versus-host responses after intestinal transplantation. Produced via immunoSEQ multiplex PCR; TCRdb's table is partial and in-frame only. The sample shows about 120,000 clones, over 85% of them seen only once. These receptors' targets are unknown. Here the sequenced sample was unstimulated CD4+ T cells sorted from spleen or lymph node cells, taken before intestinal transplant. The origin of the receptors is a human donor who received an intestinal transplant.

The J gene is TRBJ1-1, the V gene TRBV6-6, with a tentative D call TRBD1 (6 bases). V was cut by 2 bases and J by 5 bases, with 15 bases left in between. CDR1 and CDR2 from the germline V gene are MNHNY and SVGAGI (reference sequence). The CDR3 length is 15 residues. CDR3: CASSYPRDQGTEAFF. CDR3 nucleotide sequence: TGTGCCAGCAGTTACCCAAGGGATCAGGGGACTGAAGCTTTCTTT.

V is TRBV9 and J is TRBJ2-3, with TRBD1 matching 7 bases. Per germline, CDR1 SGDLS and CDR2 YYNGEE. The CDR3 runs 16 residues. Trimming cost V 9 bases and J 2 bases; bases outside gene matches: 15. The CDR3, as DNA: TGTGCCAACAGGGGACCCGCGAGTAGGCACACAGATACGCAGTATTTT. It specifies CANRGPASRHTDTQYF.

The V call is TRBV5-1, the J call TRBJ1-3, with unresolved D. The V gene's germline CDR1 is SGHRS and CDR2 YFSETQ. V lost 0 bases, J lost 4 bases, and 14 bases lay in between. The CDR3 loop spans 16 amino acids. The CDR3: CASSLGTGVGGNTIYF. The DNA of the CDR3 is TGCGCCAGCAGCTTGGGAACTGGGGTCGGGGGAAACACCATATATTTT.

The V call is TRBV18, the J call TRBJ2-7; tentative D call: TRBD2 (6 bases). From germline, CDR1 is KGHSH and CDR2 LQKENI. The V and J ends lost 4 bases and 2 bases respectively, with 18 bases between them. The CDR3 runs 16 residues. The DNA of the CDR3 is TGTGCCAGCTCACTGGCCTCCACGTGGGGGGCCTACGAGCAGTACTTC. Protein sequence: CASSLASTWGAYEQYF.

V and J are TRBV13 and TRBJ2-7; D is perhaps TRBD1 (6 bases). This CDR3 has 13 residues. Germline CDR1 reads PRHDT; CDR2 reads FYEKMQ (reference sequence). The V gene lost 5 bases and the J gene lost 3 bases, with 11 bases spanning the gap. This chain's CDR3 is CASSDRFGYEQYF. The CDR3 nucleotides read TGTGCCAGCAGCGACAGGTTCGGCTACGAGCAGTACTTC.

The chain carries TRBV28 and TRBJ2-5, with D tentatively TRBD2 (6 bases). The CDR3 runs to 14 residues. The V gene's germline CDR1 is MDHEN and CDR2 SYDVKM. Trimming left V 6 bases short and J 4 bases short, with 15 bases between. The CDR3 coding sequence is TGTGCCAGCAGACTGGGACCGACTAGAGAGACCCAGTACTTC. Its translation: CASRLGPTRETQYF. Full variable domain (outside the CDR3, taken from reference TRBV28 and TRBJ2-5): DVKVTQSSRYLVKRTGEKVFLECVQDMDHENMFWYRQDPGLGLRLIYFSYDVKMKEKGDIPEGYSVSREKKERFSLILESASTNQTSMYLCASRLGPTRETQYFGPGTRLLVL.

The chain recombines TRBV7-2 with TRBJ1-5; perhaps TRBD1 as D (6 bases). In germline, CDR1 is SGHTA, CDR2 FQGNSA. Trimming pared 1 base from V and 7 bases from J, leaving 14 bases between. The CDR3 runs 15 residues. The CDR3 loop is CASSLVAQGGQPQHF. CDR3 in DNA: TGTGCCAGCAGCTTAGTAGCACAGGGTGGGCAGCCCCAGCATTTT.

The chain carries TRBV7-2 and TRBJ2-7; 13 bases are shared with TRBD2. With 6 bases clipped from V and 7 bases from J, the junction kept 12 bases outside the gene matches. The CDR3 contains 16 residues. Germline values: CDR1 SGHTA, CDR2 FQGNSA. This CDR3 reads CASRRPGLAGAGEQYF. The DNA for the CDR3 is TGTGCCAGCAGACGCCCCGGACTAGCGGGAGCAGGGGAGCAGTACTTC.

The V gene is TRBV20-1, the J gene TRBJ2-7, with D unresolved. This CDR3 has 11 residues. CDR1 and CDR2 from the germline V gene are DFQATT and SNEGSKA (reference sequence). V dropped 5 bases and J dropped 3 bases, with 8 bases sitting between them. This CDR3 reads CSAAEIYEQYF. The DNA of the CDR3 is TGCAGTGCTGCGGAGATCTACGAGCAGTACTTC.

CDR3 DNA sequence: TGCAGCGTCTCCCAACTGGCCCTCTCGCAGTATTTT. The encoded protein is CSVSQLALSQYF. The chain links TRBV29-1 to TRBJ2-3; D not resolved. Germline CDR1 SQVTM, CDR2 ANQGSEA. The CDR3 spans 12 residues. V shed 6 bases and J shed 10 bases, with 17 bases lying between them.